This TCR beta chain appears in the sequencing data of a study of T-cell memory formation after mild COVID-19. The wider study: TCR clusters were largely donor specific.

The V gene lost 0 bases and the J gene lost 2 bases, with 8 bases spanning the gap. The CDR3 sequence is 16 residues long. Germline CDR1 LGHNA, CDR2 YSLEER. TCRdb redid the calling of the 5' RACE reads with MiXCR, one entry per CDR3 protein. The data contain over 70,000 distinct CDR3 sequences, about 13% of them singletons. Study-level points and caveats: Day 15 to 85 contracting clones showed balanced CD4/CD8; later expanders leaned CD4+. CD8+ contracting clones occupied EMRA, while CD4+ ones occupied mainly CM and EM. Cross-reactive memory apparently joined, as some responding clones appeared in pre-infection memory.

This clonotype was seen ten or more times. Antigen specificity is unknown. The TCR originated in an adult woman who had mild COVID-19 (a few samples of this study predate the infection). Cell type and time point are not known. The specimen sequenced was PBMCs or a T cell subset sorted from them (not recorded which). This rearrangement joins TRBV4-3 to TRBJ2-6; D is ambiguous. The CDR3 coding sequence is TGCGCCAGCAGCCAAGATCCGGCAGCTGGGGCCAACGTCCTGACTTTC. This sequence encodes CASSQDPAAGANVLTF.